These 17 T cell receptor beta chains were all obtained from the same sample, sequenced in a study of blood T cell repertoires in COVID-19. Assay used: immunoSEQ multiplex PCR; TCRdb lists only in-frame clones, some missing. Of about 93,000 clones detected, about 86% appear once; the ten largest clones hold 18%. The sequencing input was peripheral blood. These receptors originate from a woman older than 75 with acute or convalescent COVID-19.

The chain is built from TRBV29-1 and TRBJ1-2; 8 bases are a match to TRBD1. Germline trimming cut 6 bases from V and 7 bases from J; bases unmatched to any gene: 7. Germline V gene sequence: CDR1 SQVTM, CDR2 ANQGSEA. The CDR3 consists of 12 residues. This CDR3 is CSVGDRGRGYTF. The CDR3, as DNA: TGCAGCGTCGGAGACAGGGGACGTGGCTACACCTTC.

V gene TRBV2 combines with J gene TRBJ2-5, with 9 bases aligning to TRBD1. Germline V gene sequence: CDR1 SNHLY, CDR2 FYNNEI. The CDR3 spans 15 residues. V shed 7 bases, J shed 4 bases, and the junction held 10 bases outside the gene matches. CDR3 bases: TGTGCCAGCACCCGGACAGGGGCGCTCGGAGAGACCCAGTACTTC. Translating it yields CASTRTGALGETQYF.

This chain links TRBV6-5 with TRBJ2-1, with 11 bases fitting TRBD1. The CDR3 has 13 amino acids. Looked up from germline, CDR1 is MNHEY and CDR2 is SVGAGI. Losses at the gene ends were 6 bases for V and 9 bases for J; bases not matched to a gene: 4. CDR3 residues: CASRGQGGGEQFF. The DNA of the CDR3 is TGTGCCAGCAGGGGACAGGGGGGCGGTGAGCAGTTCTTC.

V usage is TRBV10-3 and J usage is TRBJ2-3; the match to TRBD1 covers 10 bases. Looked up from germline, CDR1 is ENHRY and CDR2 is SYGVKD. The V gene end was trimmed by 7 bases and the J gene end by 2 bases; junction bases not matched to a gene: 6. The CDR3 has 15 amino acids. CDR3: CAITRDRGHTDTQYF. In DNA, the CDR3 is TGTGCCATCACCAGAGACAGGGGGCACACAGATACGCAGTATTTT.

The chain joins TRBV11-2 to TRBJ2-7; 8 bases match TRBD2. CDR1 is SGHAT and CDR2 is FQNNGV in the germline V gene. The CDR3 is made up of 15 amino acids. J lost 7 bases, V lost 5 bases, and 13 bases had no gene match. The CDR3 DNA sequence: TGTGCCAGCAGCCCCCGCGGACTAGCTCCGTTTGAGCAGTACTTC. Translated, it gives CASSPRGLAPFEQYF.

This clone came up once. This chain uses TRBV5-4 with TRBJ1-5; no reliable D call. The CDR3 runs to 12 residues. Trimming took off 1 base at V and 6 bases at J, with 5 bases between the two ends. Per the germline V gene, CDR1 is SGHNT and CDR2 is YYREEE (reference sequence). The CDR3 sequence is CASSLNGQPQHF. In nucleotides, the CDR3 is TGTGCCAGCAGCTTGAACGGTCAGCCCCAGCATTTT. Full variable domain (missing parts from reference TRBV5-4 and TRBJ1-5): ETGVTQSPTHLIKTRGQQVTLRCSSQSGHNTVSWYQQALGQGPQFIFQYYREEENGRGNFPPRFSGLQFPNYSSELNVNALELDDSALYLCASSLNGQPQHFGDGTRLSIL.

The genes are TRBV28 and TRBJ1-5; 8 nucleotides agree with TRBD1. With 6 bases clipped from V and 2 bases from J, the junction kept 6 bases outside the gene matches. Germline CDR1 and CDR2: MDHEN and SYDVKM. There are 15 residues in the CDR3. The CDR3 is CASSYDRGRNQPQHF. The CDR3 nucleotides read TGTGCCAGCAGCTATGACAGGGGTCGCAATCAGCCCCAGCATTTT.

The chain uses TRBV19 and TRBJ1-1; 9 nucleotides agree with TRBD1. Germline V gene sequence: CDR1 LNHDA, CDR2 SQIVND (reference sequence). This CDR3 is built from 17 residues. V shed 6 bases and J 0 bases; nucleotides not matched to a gene: 11. The CDR3 reads CASSTGTGLGVNTEAFF. The CDR3 bases are TGTGCCAGTAGCACCGGGACAGGGTTAGGGGTGAACACTGAAGCTTTCTTT.

V gene TRBV6-5 combines with J gene TRBJ2-2; a weak D match, TRBD2 (5 bases). This CDR3 contains 13 residues. Trimming left V 9 bases short and J 8 bases short, with 16 bases between. Germline V CDR1 and CDR2: MNHEY, SVGAGI. Here the CDR3 reads CASTWTSLGELFF. As DNA, the CDR3 is TGTGCCAGTACTTGGACTTCTCTAGGGGAGCTGTTTTTT.

The V call is TRBV6-5, the J call TRBJ2-7, with 7 nucleotides matching TRBD1. CDR3 length: 15 residues. In germline, CDR1 is MNHEY, CDR2 SVGAGI. V lost 5 bases, J lost 4 bases, and 11 bases stayed unmatched. The CDR3 loop reads CASSKGQRQGYEQYF. CDR3 DNA: TGTGCCAGCAGTAAGGGACAGCGGCAGGGGTACGAGCAGTACTTC.

The V and J genes are TRBV5-6 and TRBJ1-2; D possibly corresponds to TRBD1 (6 bases). The CDR3 has 14 amino acids. CDR1 SGHDT and CDR2 YYEEEE come from the germline V gene. Trimming shortened V by 0 bases and J by 4 bases, and 10 bases separated the two germline ends. CDR3 sequence: CASSLDTGFYGYTF. The CDR3 DNA follows: TGTGCCAGCAGCTTGGACACAGGGTTCTATGGCTACACCTTC.

This sequence joins TRBV11-2 and TRBJ1-1; D might be TRBD1 (6 bases). Trimming pared 0 bases from V and 6 bases from J, leaving 17 bases between. CDR3 length: 16 amino acids. Germline values: CDR1 SGHAT, CDR2 FQNNGV. CDR3 protein: CASSLEGTAAGAEAFF. The CDR3 DNA sequence: TGTGCCAGCAGCTTAGAGGGGACCGCAGCAGGGGCTGAAGCTTTCTTT.

This clone has only one observation. The chain uses TRBV7-3 and TRBJ1-1; D is uncertain. Per the germline V gene, CDR1 is SGHTA and CDR2 is FQGTGA. Trimming took off 6 bases at V and 1 base at J, with 9 bases between the two ends. The CDR3 sequence is 13 residues long. Here the CDR3 DNA reads TGTGCCAGCAGATCCACTCGGAACACTGAAGCTTTCTTT. It codes for CASRSTRNTEAFF.

This chain connects TRBV10-3 to TRBJ1-3, with TRBD1 matching over 9 bases. V trimming: 0 bases; J trimming: 1 base; junction bases outside the gene matches: 1. This CDR3 comprises 16 residues. Germline CDR1 and CDR2: ENHRY and SYGVKD. CDR3 region: CAISESGTGSGNTIYF. The CDR3 DNA reads TGTGCCATCAGTGAGTCAGGGACAGGGTCTGGAAACACCATATATTTT.

V usage is TRBV9 and J usage is TRBJ2-5; TRBD2 aligns across 7 bases. V lost 4 bases and J lost 1; bases outside the gene matches: 7. This CDR3 comprises 15 residues. Germline V gives CDR1 SGDLS, CDR2 YYNGEE. CDR3 nucleotide sequence: TGTGCCAGCAGCCCTCAAGGGAGGGGCCAAGAGACCCAGTACTTC. This codes for CASSPQGRGQETQYF.

This clone was observed a single time. This rearrangement joins TRBV6-6 to TRBJ2-5; D might be TRBD1 (6 bases). CDR3 length: 12 residues. Germline V gives CDR1 MNHNY, CDR2 SVGAGI (reference sequence). Deletions cut 7 bases from V and 4 bases from J, with 10 bases between. This CDR3 is CASTGVGETQYF. In DNA form, the CDR3 reads TGTGCCAGCACAGGGGTGGGAGAGACCCAGTACTTC.

The J gene is TRBJ2-7, the V gene TRBV24-1; TRBD1 is a possible D gene (6 bases). Trimming cost V 3 bases and J 0 bases, with 11 bases left between them. CDR3 length: 15 residues. Germline lookup yields CDR1 KGHDR and CDR2 SFDVKD. In nucleotides, the CDR3 is TGTGCCACCAGTGATACCAGGGGAAGCTCCTACGAGCAGTACTTC. It is translated as CATSDTRGSSYEQYF.